Below, 20 T cell receptor beta chains from the same sample are listed, as sequenced in a study of tumor-infiltrating lymphocytes in primary liver carcinoma. The authors took blood RNA from unsorted whole blood and also extracted germline DNA. Total RNA (roughly 530 ng) served as template for TCR beta cDNA synthesis primed by a constant-region primer. A slightly modified ARM-PCR protocol with three nested multiplex PCR rounds produced these TCR beta libraries. Amplification in the first two PCR rounds was performed using TRBV1-TRBV30 forward primers and a C-beta reverse primer for around 9 cycles each. TCRdb re-called the multiplex PCR reads through MiXCR, storing one row per CDR3 protein. The sample carries 330,000 or so distinct CDR3 sequences, about 65% recorded once. Specimen: peripheral blood. These receptors all stem from a man aged 35-49 years with primary liver carcinoma and hepatitis B virus infection.

In its sample, this clonotype was seen many times. This rearrangement joins TRBV11-3 to TRBJ2-1; D is perhaps TRBD2 (6 bases). The CDR3 extends over 15 amino acids. Trimming removed 4 bases at V and 3 bases at J, with 13 bases between. Germline V lookup: CDR1 SGHNT, CDR2 YENEEA. CDR3 region: CASSSGVDFYNEQFF. The CDR3 coding sequence is TGTGCCAGCAGCTCGGGGGTCGACTTCTACAATGAGCAGTTCTTC.

Only one count was recorded for this clonotype. The chain uses TRBV5-5 and TRBJ1-1; TRBD1 aligns across 10 bases. This CDR3 contains 14 residues. With V trimmed by 7 bases and J by 5 bases, 8 bases remained unmatched. CDR1 SGHKS and CDR2 YYEKEE come from the germline V gene (reference sequence). CDR3 DNA sequence: TGTGCCAGCGGCGGAGGACAGGGGGATACTGAAGCTTTCTTT. Protein sequence: CASGGGQGDTEAFF. The full variable domain, in which reference TRBV5-5 and TRBJ1-1 provide the parts outside the CDR3, is DAGVTQSPTHLIKTRGQQVTLRCSPISGHKSVSWYQQVLGQGPQFIFQYYEKEERGRGNFPDRFSARQFPNYSSELNVNALLLGDSALYLCASGGGQGDTEAFFGQGTRLTVV.

On this clonotype itself: It may be a read error: a sequence one base away is much more abundant. The chain recombines TRBV4-2 with TRBJ2-7, with 8 bases lining up with TRBD2. CDR1 is LGHNA, CDR2 YNFKEQ, per germline. CDR3 length: 15 residues. CDR3 residues: CAGSQVGAGVGEQYF. The DNA for the CDR3 is TGTGCCGGCAGCCAAGTTGGAGCGGGAGTAGGGGAGCAGTACTTC.

There are many counts of this clonotype. The genes are TRBV6-6 and TRBJ1-1; no definite D call. CDR1 is MNHNY, CDR2 SVGAGI, per germline (reference sequence). Deletions cut 9 bases from V and 4 bases from J, with 12 bases between. The CDR3 is 12 amino acids. The CDR3 region is CASVNRSTEAFF. DNA of the CDR3: TGTGCCAGTGTTAATCGGAGCACTGAAGCTTTCTTT.

This clonotype occurred many times. The V call is TRBV5-6, the J call TRBJ2-7; 7 bases fit TRBD1. This CDR3 comprises 15 residues. Looked up from germline, CDR1 is SGHDT and CDR2 is YYEEEE. The junction had 4 bases not matched to a gene; V was cut back by 0 bases and J by 1 base. In nucleotides, the CDR3 is TGTGCCAGCAGCTTGGGATGGGGACAGTCCTACGAGCAGTACTTC. Its translation: CASSLGWGQSYEQYF. The full variable domain, its missing parts supplied by reference TRBV5-6 and TRBJ2-7, is DAGVTQSPTHLIKTRGQQVTLRCSPKSGHDTVSWYQQALGQGPQFIFQYYEEEERQRGNFPDRFSGHQFPNYSSELNVNALLLGDSALYLCASSLGWGQSYEQYFGPGTRLTVT.

To note about this clonotype: Just one base apart from a much larger clone, this may be a read error. V and J are TRBV6-1 and TRBJ1-4; the D gene is possibly TRBD1 (5 bases). CDR3 length: 15 amino acids. Germline CDR1 MNHNS, CDR2 SASEGT. V lost 4 bases and J 5 bases, leaving 14 bases between the germline ends. The CDR3 region is CASSGFEGKNEKLFF. Written as DNA, the CDR3 is TGTGCCAGCAGTGGGTTTGAGGGGAAGAATGAAAAACTGTTTTTT.

This clonotype appeared once. The chain couples TRBV11-2 to TRBJ2-6; D gene uncertain. The germline gives CDR1 SGHAT, CDR2 FQNNGV. The CDR3 loop spans 17 amino acids. V was shortened by 2 bases and J by 2 bases, with 13 bases between the two germline ends. CDR3 amino acids: CASSLIIMVAGANVLTF. CDR3 nucleotides: TGTGCCAGCAGCTTAATCATCATGGTGGCTGGGGCCAACGTCCTGACTTTC. Filled out from reference TRBV11-2 and TRBJ2-6, the complete variable domain reads EAGVAQSPRYKIIEKRQSVAFWCNPISGHATLYWYQQILGQGPKLLIQFQNNGVVDDSQLPKDRFSAERLKGVDSTLKIQPAKLEDSAVYLCASSLIIMVAGANVLTFGAGSRLTVL.

This chain connects TRBV28 to TRBJ2-1; TRBD2 matches at 7 bases. CDR3 size: 15 residues. Germline CDR1 and CDR2: MDHEN and SYDVKM. Trimming cost V 6 bases and J 8 bases; bases outside gene matches: 13. In nucleotides, the CDR3 is TGTGCCAGCAGCACTCGGGGCGGGAGTGGGGATGAGCAGTTCTTC. Residues: CASSTRGGSGDEQFF.

At least ten counts were recorded for this clonotype. The V call is TRBV11-2, the J call TRBJ2-3; D possibly corresponds to TRBD2 (6 bases). Germline CDR1 is SGHAT and CDR2 is FQNNGV. V lost 5 bases and J 5 bases, leaving 20 bases between the germline ends. The CDR3 length is 16 residues. The CDR3 region has the DNA TGTGCCAGCAGCGAGAGGTGGGGGAGGCCAAGAGATACGCAGTATTTT. Translation: CASSERWGRPRDTQYF.

This clonotype was counted between two and nine times. The chain has TRBV5-4 and TRBJ2-3, with D perhaps matching TRBD1 or TRBD2 (6 bases each). The V and J ends lost 0 bases and 2 bases respectively, with 10 bases between them. The CDR3 loop spans 15 amino acids. CDR1 is SGHNT and CDR2 is YYREEE in the germline V gene (reference sequence). CDR3 region: CASSLDWGATDTQYF. Here the CDR3 DNA reads TGTGCCAGCAGCTTGGATTGGGGGGCCACAGATACGCAGTATTTT. Based on the CDR3 plus reference TRBV5-4 and TRBJ2-3, the full variable domain is ETGVTQSPTHLIKTRGQQVTLRCSSQSGHNTVSWYQQALGQGPQFIFQYYREEENGRGNFPPRFSGLQFPNYSSELNVNALELDDSALYLCASSLDWGATDTQYFGPGTRLTVL.

J is TRBJ1-1 and V is TRBV20-1; 7 positions agree with TRBD1. The CDR3 spans 13 residues. The germline gives CDR1 DFQATT, CDR2 SNEGSKA (reference sequence). V gave up 6 bases and J gave up 1 base; unmatched junction bases: 5. CDR3 nucleotide sequence: TGCAGTGCGGGGACAGCCCAGAACACTGAAGCTTTCTTT. Translated: CSAGTAQNTEAFF.

Worth noting for this clonotype: Relative to the germline gene, one junction end is altered; a read error may explain this. This sequence joins TRBV11-2 and TRBJ1-1; 8 bases agree with TRBD1. Germline V gene data show CDR1 as SGHAT and CDR2 as FQNNGV. This CDR3 region has 12 residues. The CDR3 coding sequence is TGTACCAGGAGCCGGCCGGACAGGGAATCTGTCTTT. This sequence encodes CTRSRPDRESVF.

The chain carries TRBV12-3 or TRBV12-4 and TRBJ2-7; TRBD2 matches at 7 bases. With V trimmed by 0 bases and J by 5 bases, 4 bases remained unmatched. CDR3 length: 14 amino acids. CDR3 coding DNA: TGTGCCAGCAGTTTAGCGGGGGGGTCCAACGAGCAGTACTTC. It translates to CASSLAGGSNEQYF.

This clonotype was counted at least ten times. This chain connects TRBV13 to TRBJ2-1, with 8 bases fitting TRBD2. The germline gives CDR1 PRHDT, CDR2 FYEKMQ (reference sequence). The CDR3 length is 18 residues. Germline trimming cut 4 bases from V and 4 bases from J; bases unmatched to any gene: 15. This CDR3 reads CASSYDWAAGGHYNEQFF. The CDR3 region has the DNA TGTGCCAGCAGCTACGATTGGGCGGCGGGAGGACATTACAATGAGCAGTTCTTC.

The chain carries TRBV28 and TRBJ1-1, with TRBD1 as a possible D gene (5 bases). From germline, CDR1 is MDHEN and CDR2 SYDVKM. This CDR3 comprises 12 residues. The ends were cut back, 7 bases at V and 10 bases at J, with 16 bases in the middle. The CDR3 protein is CASKGKLRGAFF. CDR3 sequence (DNA): TGTGCCAGCAAGGGGAAGCTCCGTGGAGCTTTCTTT. The full variable domain, completed using reference TRBV28 and TRBJ1-1, is DVKVTQSSRYLVKRTGEKVFLECVQDMDHENMFWYRQDPGLGLRLIYFSYDVKMKEKGDIPEGYSVSREKKERFSLILESASTNQTSMYLCASKGKLRGAFFGQGTRLTVV.

This clonotype was observed a single time. The CDR3 end shows no conserved phenylalanine or tryptophan, and so a read error is likely. V is TRBV11-1 and J is TRBJ1-1; the D gene is possibly TRBD1 (5 bases). The V end was cut by 5 bases, the J end by 6 bases, with 16 bases between. Germline loops: CDR1 SGHAT, CDR2 FQDESV (reference sequence). The CDR3 contains 14 residues. The CDR3 sequence is CASSTGPRESEAFS. The CDR3 region has the DNA TGTGCCAGCAGCACCGGGCCCAGGGAGTCTGAAGCTTTCTCT.

Turning to this clonotype: A read error may explain this, as a much larger clone is one base away. This chain links TRBV6-1 with TRBJ2-1, with 7 bases matching TRBD1. Germline V lookup: CDR1 MNHNS, CDR2 SASEGT. The CDR3 spans 14 residues. Here the CDR3 DNA reads TGTACCAGCAGGGCCGGGACAGCCTACAATGAGCAGTTCTTC. It encodes CTSRAGTAYNEQFF.

Regarding this clonotype: A read error may explain this, as a much larger clone is one base away. This chain links TRBV4-2 with TRBJ2-2, with 8 bases lining up with TRBD1. The CDR3 is 18 amino acids. Germline assignment: CDR1 LGHNA and CDR2 YNFKEQ. Unmatched junction bases numbered 13, after V lost 3 bases and J lost 4 bases. The CDR3 here is CASSHRTGGQVSTGELFF. In DNA form, the CDR3 reads TGTGCCAGCAGCCACCGAACAGGGGGACAGGTTAGCACCGGGGAGCTGTTTTTT.

The chain uses TRBV10-1 and TRBJ2-7, with D maybe TRBD1 (5 bases). V was trimmed by 4 bases and J by 7 bases, leaving 17 bases between them. The germline CDR1 and CDR2 sequences are WNHNN and SYGVQD (reference sequence). There are 14 residues in the CDR3. This chain's CDR3 is CASSVTVTLGEQYF. The CDR3 nucleotides read TGCGCCAGCAGTGTGACAGTTACCCTGGGGGAGCAGTACTTC.

As for this clonotype: The junction departs from the called germline gene at one end, perhaps through a read error. This rearrangement joins TRBV11-2 to TRBJ2-2, with D perhaps matching TRBD1 or TRBD2 (5 bases each). The CDR3 length is 15 residues. Germline values: CDR1 SGHAT, CDR2 FQNNGV. The CDR3 spells CVSSRSQGYTGELFF. The DNA for the CDR3 is TGTGTCAGCAGCCGAAGCCAGGGCTACACCGGGGAGTTGTTTTTT.